The next 21 T cell receptor beta chains were all read from a single sample in a study of cytomegalovirus exposure and HLA in healthy donors (dated by TCRdb to about 2017). Receptors were amplified or captured by the immunoSEQ multiplex PCR assay. For the multiplex PCR, a mixture combining 60 forward primers for TCR Vbeta segments and 13 reverse primers for TCR Jbeta segments was used. TCRdb took this table from immuneACCESS and kept in-frame rearrangements with V and J called. Such tables lack part of the clones; where checked against another copy, unresolved V genes explain under half of the gap, and the rest is unexplained. The sample data list 85,000 to 100,000 clones, and around 89% of these were observed just once. The top ten clonotypes cover 2% to 2.5% of the sample. Sequenced sample: PBMCs. All receptors come from a man aged 18 to 30 in good health and CMV-seronegative.

This clone was observed a handful of times. The chain is built from TRBV7-6 and TRBJ2-2; 8 positions agree with TRBD2. Trimming cost V 5 bases and J 7 bases; bases outside gene matches: 18. This CDR3 has 18 amino acids. Looked up from germline, CDR1 is SGHVS and CDR2 is FNYEAQ. The CDR3 spells CASSLTEPGLVHGGELFF. In nucleotides, the CDR3 is TGTGCCAGCAGCCTGACCGAACCGGGACTAGTTCATGGCGGGGAGCTGTTTTTT. Combining the CDR3 with reference TRBV7-6 and TRBJ2-2 gives the whole variable domain GAGVSQSPRYKVTKRGQDVALRCDPISGHVSLYWYRQALGQGPEFLTYFNYEAQQDKSGLPNDRFSAERPEGSISTLTIQRTEQRDSAMYRCASSLTEPGLVHGGELFFGEGSRLTVL.

This chain joins TRBV7-9 and TRBJ2-1, with TRBD2 matching 12 bases. Looked up from germline, CDR1 is SEHNR and CDR2 is FQNEAQ (reference sequence). The CDR3 has 19 amino acids. The V and J ends lost 5 bases and 0 bases, in that order; junction bases with no gene match: 11. The CDR3 loop is CASSTMTSGSQYSYNEQFF. The DNA of the CDR3 is TGTGCCAGCAGCACCATGACTAGCGGGAGTCAATACTCCTACAATGAGCAGTTCTTC. Complete variable domain (other parts from reference TRBV7-9 and TRBJ2-1): DTGVSQNPRHKITKRGQNVTFRCDPISEHNRLYWYRQTLGQGPEFLTYFQNEAQLEKSRLLSDRFSAERPKGSFSTLEIQRTEQGDSAMYLCASSTMTSGSQYSYNEQFFGPGTRLTVL.

The chain couples TRBV27 to TRBJ2-1; 16 positions agree with TRBD2. The CDR3 loop spans 18 amino acids. The germline V gene has CDR1 MNHEY and CDR2 SMNVEV (reference sequence). V shed 3 bases, J shed 10 bases, and the junction held 12 bases outside the gene matches. The CDR3 loop reads CASSFTGTSGRVLREQFF. The CDR3 DNA is TGTGCCAGCAGTTTTACCGGGACTAGCGGGAGGGTCTTGAGGGAGCAGTTCTTC.

The gene calls are TRBV28 and TRBJ2-5; 9 bases are shared with TRBD2. The assigned J gene may be wrong: the sequence end matches TRBJ2-7 better. Germline loops: CDR1 MDHEN, CDR2 SYDVKM. The CDR3 totals 15 residues. The CDR3 DNA reads TGTGCCAGCAGGACGGGGCGGGAGGGGCGCTACGAGCAGTACTTC. This gives the protein CASRTGREGRYEQYF.

The rearrangement uses TRBV28 and TRBJ1-2; 7 bases agree with TRBD1. Germline assignment: CDR1 MDHEN and CDR2 SYDVKM. Trimming at V came to 5 bases and at J to 1 base, leaving 10 bases not matched to a gene. The CDR3 sequence is 16 residues long. CDR3 DNA: TGTGCCAGCAGTACGACAGGGATGAACTTTAACTATGGCTACACCTTC. It translates to CASSTTGMNFNYGYTF.

The rearrangement links TRBV19 to TRBJ2-3; no clear D. CDR3 length: 12 residues. The V gene's germline CDR1 is LNHDA and CDR2 SQIVND (reference sequence). Trimming took 3 bases from V and 3 from J, leaving 4 bases between them. The CDR3 region is CASSMRTDTQYF. CDR3 coding DNA: TGTGCCAGTAGTATGAGGACAGATACGCAGTATTTT.

The chain links TRBV7-9 to TRBJ2-5; 9 nucleotides match TRBD1. The CDR3 is 14 amino acids. The V and J ends lost 3 bases and 1 base, in that order; junction bases with no gene match: 0. Germline CDR1 is SEHNR and CDR2 is FQNEAQ (reference sequence). The chain's CDR3 is CASSLDRGQETQYF. Written as DNA, the CDR3 is TGTGCCAGCAGCTTGGACAGGGGCCAAGAGACCCAGTACTTC.

This chain connects TRBV12-2 to TRBJ2-7; the table's D call of TRBD1 was not tested on the DNA. TRBV12-2 is a pseudogene locus. The CDR3 consists of 12 residues. The chain's CDR3 is CASRQFRGEQYF. CDR3 DNA: TGTGCAAGTCGCCAATTCAGGGGTGAGCAGTACTTC.

The V and J genes are TRBV5-4 and TRBJ2-5, with D maybe TRBD2 (5 bases). V lost 2 bases and J 0 bases, leaving 17 bases between the germline ends. CDR1 is SGHNT and CDR2 is YYREEE in the germline V gene (reference sequence). This CDR3 is built from 17 residues. The CDR3 loop reads CASSLGIRDGDQETQYF. For the CDR3, the DNA is TGTGCCAGCAGCTTAGGGATCCGTGACGGGGACCAAGAGACCCAGTACTTC.

This clone showed up just once. The chain has TRBV30 and TRBJ1-2; D might be TRBD1 (6 bases). The V gene's germline CDR1 is GTSNPN and CDR2 SVGIG (reference sequence). V was clipped by 1 base and J by 6 bases, with 15 bases between them. The CDR3 has 14 residues. CDR3 residues: CAWSAHLTGNGYTF. The DNA for the CDR3 is TGTGCCTGGAGTGCCCACCTAACAGGGAATGGCTACACCTTC.

The rearrangement uses TRBV27 and TRBJ2-5, with D maybe TRBD2 (5 bases). Germline CDR1 MNHEY, CDR2 SMNVEV (reference sequence). The CDR3 is 15 amino acids. V was pared by 6 bases and J by 1 base, with 15 bases between. The CDR3: CASSPSLALQETQYF. In DNA form, the CDR3 reads TGTGCCAGCAGCCCATCATTAGCGCTCCAAGAGACCCAGTACTTC.

The CDR3 spells CASRAGTSGNSYEQYF. The CDR3 DNA reads as TGTGCCAGCAGGGCGGGGACTAGCGGTAACTCCTACGAGCAGTACTTC. This chain links TRBV28 with TRBJ2-7; 11 bases are a match to TRBD2. CDR1 and CDR2 from the germline V gene are MDHEN and SYDVKM. J lost 0 bases, V lost 6 bases, and 7 bases had no gene match. The CDR3 length is 16 residues.

V and J are TRBV11-2 and TRBJ2-5; D may be TRBD1 (6 bases). CDR1 and CDR2 (germline): SGHAT, FQNNGV. Deletions cut 8 bases from V and 2 bases from J, with 18 bases between. This CDR3 is 15 amino acids long. The CDR3 is CASRRDRDKQETQYF. CDR3 nucleotides: TGTGCCAGCCGGCGTGACCGGGACAAACAAGAGACCCAGTACTTC. The variable domain in full, with the rest retrieved from reference TRBV11-2 and TRBJ2-5, is EAGVAQSPRYKIIEKRQSVAFWCNPISGHATLYWYQQILGQGPKLLIQFQNNGVVDDSQLPKDRFSAERLKGVDSTLKIQPAKLEDSAVYLCASRRDRDKQETQYFGPGTRLLVL.

The chain has TRBV7-6 and TRBJ2-6, with 12 bases matching TRBD2. The CDR3 covers 18 residues. Germline CDR1 SGHVS, CDR2 FNYEAQ. V was clipped by 2 bases and J by 0 bases; unmatched bases: 2. For the CDR3, the DNA is TGTGCCAGCAGCTTACTAGCGGGAGGGCTCTCTGGGGCCAACGTCCTGACTTTC. Protein: CASSLLAGGLSGANVLTF. The variable domain in full, completed from reference TRBV7-6 and TRBJ2-6, reads GAGVSQSPRYKVTKRGQDVALRCDPISGHVSLYWYRQALGQGPEFLTYFNYEAQQDKSGLPNDRFSAERPEGSISTLTIQRTEQRDSAMYRCASSLLAGGLSGANVLTFGAGSRLTVL.

The CDR3 region is CASRPGSASGRLHEQYF. Here the CDR3 DNA reads TGTGCCAGCAGGCCTGGATCCGCTAGCGGGCGGCTCCACGAGCAGTACTTC. The V gene is TRBV28, the J gene TRBJ2-7; TRBD2 agrees at 8 bases. The germline V gene encodes CDR1 MDHEN and CDR2 SYDVKM. J gave up 5 bases and V 6 bases, and 18 bases lay outside the gene matches. This CDR3 has 17 amino acids. The whole variable domain, filled in from reference TRBV28 and TRBJ2-7, reads DVKVTQSSRYLVKRTGEKVFLECVQDMDHENMFWYRQDPGLGLRLIYFSYDVKMKEKGDIPEGYSVSREKKERFSLILESASTNQTSMYLCASRPGSASGRLHEQYFGPGTRLTVT.

This chain connects TRBV7-2 to TRBJ1-3, with a weak D call TRBD1 (6 bases). The V gene's germline CDR1 is SGHTA and CDR2 FQGNSA. CDR3 length: 15 amino acids. V was cut by 3 bases and J by 4 bases, with 13 bases left in between. This CDR3 is CASSFGTRLGNTIYF. DNA for the CDR3: TGTGCCAGCAGCTTTGGGACAAGGCTGGGAAACACCATATATTTT.

The chain recombines TRBV14 with TRBJ2-7, with 7 bases that match TRBD1. The V segment lost 3 bases and the J segment 5 bases; nucleotides outside the gene matches: 10. CDR1 and CDR2 (germline): SGHDN, FVKESK. There are 15 residues in the CDR3. The CDR3 DNA follows: TGTGCCAGCAGCCACAGGGGACAGAATTTGGACGAGCAGTACTTC. Translation: CASSHRGQNLDEQYF.

The V gene is TRBV7-3, the J gene TRBJ2-2; possibly TRBD1 for D (6 bases). V was shortened by 5 bases and J by 4 bases, with 23 bases between the two germline ends. The germline V gene encodes CDR1 SGHTA and CDR2 FQGTGA. The CDR3 loop spans 18 amino acids. The CDR3 sequence is CASSQNSIQGRGTGELFF. DNA for the CDR3: TGTGCCAGCAGCCAAAACTCTATACAGGGTCGGGGCACCGGGGAGCTGTTTTTT.

The V gene is TRBV5-6, the J gene TRBJ2-2; 10 bases are a match to TRBD2. This CDR3 has 16 amino acids. The V gene's germline CDR1 is SGHDT and CDR2 YYEEEE. V shed 4 bases, J shed 1 base, and the junction held 4 bases outside the gene matches. CDR3 sequence: CASSHRTSGNTGELFF. CDR3 bases: TGTGCCAGCAGCCACCGGACTAGCGGGAACACCGGGGAGCTGTTTTTT.

The CDR3 here is CASSRRGGGTEAFF. In DNA, the CDR3 is TGTGCCAGCAGCCGCCGCGGGGGCGGCACTGAAGCTTTCTTT. The V and J genes are TRBV27 and TRBJ1-1, with a possible D match to TRBD1 (6 bases). The ends were cut back, 6 bases at V and 4 bases at J, with 15 bases in the middle. Germline V gene data show CDR1 as MNHEY and CDR2 as SMNVEV (reference sequence). The CDR3 is 14 amino acids.

This clone was seen once. The rearrangement uses TRBV14 and TRBJ2-3, with 7 nucleotides matching TRBD1. The germline gives CDR1 SGHDN, CDR2 FVKESK. The CDR3 sequence is 14 residues long. V gave up 4 bases and J gave up 3 bases; unmatched junction bases: 4. DNA of the CDR3: TGTGCCAGCAGCCTACGACAGGGAACAGATACGCAGTATTTT. Translating gives CASSLRQGTDTQYF.